A single sample gave rise to the 32 T cell receptor beta chains below, sequenced in a study of T cell responses to AZD1222 COVID-19 vaccine. Method: immunoSEQ multiplex PCR; TCRdb's copy keeps in-frame clones and lacks some. The profile shows approximately 170,000 clones, 75% to 95% of them singletons. The material sequenced was peripheral blood, taken on day 0 of AZD1222 vaccination. The receptor set was obtained from an adult in good health.

The rearrangement joins TRBV18 to TRBJ1-1; D is unresolved. The CDR3 consists of 14 residues. V lost 4 bases and J 8 bases, leaving 17 bases between the germline ends. Per the germline V gene, CDR1 is KGHSH and CDR2 is LQKENI. This CDR3 is CASSRSDGLREAFF. The CDR3 DNA follows: TGTGCCAGCTCACGGTCGGACGGACTAAGAGAAGCTTTCTTT.

The chain is built from TRBV5-1 and TRBJ2-3; 7 bases line up with TRBD1. V was clipped by 5 bases and J by 3 bases; unmatched bases: 6. CDR1 and CDR2 (germline): SGHRS, YFSETQ. The CDR3 consists of 14 residues. The CDR3 reads CASRPGQKTDTQYF. The CDR3 region has the DNA TGCGCCAGCAGGCCGGGACAGAAAACAGATACGCAGTATTTT. The full variable domain, its missing parts supplied by reference TRBV5-1 and TRBJ2-3, is KAGVTQTPRYLIKTRGQQVTLSCSPISGHRSVSWYQQTPGQGLQFLFEYFSETQRNKGNFPGRFSGRQFSNSRSEMNVSTLELGDSALYLCASRPGQKTDTQYFGPGTRLTVL.

V gene TRBV3-1 (or the pseudogene TRBV3-2) combines with J gene TRBJ1-2, with D maybe TRBD1 (5 bases). Trimming removed 0 bases from V and 3 bases from J, with 17 bases in between. This CDR3 contains 17 residues. The germline V gene has CDR1 LGHDT and CDR2 YNNKEL (reference sequence). This CDR3 is CASSQDVGRVYHYGYTF. CDR3 nucleotide sequence: TGTGCCAGCAGCCAAGATGTTGGCAGGGTGTATCACTATGGCTACACCTTC.

The chain employs TRBV7-9 and TRBJ1-5, with D tentatively TRBD1 (5 bases). The CDR3 extends over 14 amino acids. Germline CDR1 is SEHNR and CDR2 is FQNEAQ (reference sequence). The V end was cut by 5 bases, the J end by 0 bases, with 8 bases between. The CDR3 sequence: CASSPGTSNQPQHF. The CDR3 bases are TGTGCCAGCAGCCCCGGGACTAGCAATCAGCCCCAGCATTTT.

This chain connects TRBV5-4 to TRBJ2-5, with 8 bases lining up with TRBD2. Germline lookup yields CDR1 SGHNT and CDR2 YYREEE (reference sequence). The V gene end was trimmed by 0 bases and the J gene end by 5 bases; junction bases not matched to a gene: 3. The CDR3 runs 14 residues. The CDR3 loop reads CASSLDPGGETQYF. The CDR3 region has the DNA TGTGCCAGCAGCTTGGATCCGGGAGGGGAGACCCAGTACTTC.

The rearrangement joins TRBV2 to TRBJ2-2; no reliable D call. The germline V and J ends were trimmed by 3 bases and 0 bases, with 8 bases remaining between them. Germline values: CDR1 SNHLY, CDR2 FYNNEI. This CDR3 spans 15 amino acids. The CDR3 spells CASSEAETNTGELFF. CDR3 bases: TGTGCCAGCAGTGAGGCGGAGACGAACACCGGGGAGCTGTTTTTT. Complete variable domain (other parts from reference TRBV2 and TRBJ2-2): EPEVTQTPSHQVTQMGQEVILRCVPISNHLYFYWYRQILGQKVEFLVSFYNNEISEKSEIFDDQFSVERPDGSNFTLKIRSTKLEDSAMYFCASSEAETNTGELFFGEGSRLTVL.

This rearrangement joins TRBV6-5 to TRBJ1-1, with a tentative D call TRBD1 (5 bases). CDR1 MNHEY and CDR2 SVGAGI come from the germline V gene. Trimming cost V 8 bases and J 3 bases, with 10 bases left between them. This CDR3 spans 12 amino acids. CDR3 sequence reads: CASLGGYTEAFF. DNA of the CDR3: TGTGCCAGCCTCGGGGGGTACACTGAAGCTTTCTTT.

The chain combines TRBV7-2 with TRBJ2-2; D call uncertain. The CDR3 length is 12 residues. V was shortened by 4 bases and J by 4 bases, with 4 bases between the two germline ends. Germline V gene lookup returns CDR1 SGHTA and CDR2 FQGNSA. CDR3 amino acids: CASSYSTGELFF. In DNA, the CDR3 is TGTGCCAGCAGCTATAGCACCGGGGAGCTGTTTTTT.

The DNA of the CDR3 is TGTGCCATCAGTGAGTCCTTGGCCAGCGGGAGTTTCGAGCAGTACTTC. Translating it yields CAISESLASGSFEQYF. The chain has TRBV10-3 and TRBJ2-7; 8 positions match TRBD2. The V and J ends lost 0 bases and 6 bases, in that order; junction bases with no gene match: 10. Germline V lookup: CDR1 ENHRY, CDR2 SYGVKD. This CDR3 is built from 16 residues.

The chain combines TRBV30 with TRBJ1-3, with a possible D match to TRBD1 (5 bases). The ends were cut back, 2 bases at V and 0 bases at J, with 17 bases in the middle. This CDR3 region has 17 residues. Germline CDR1 and CDR2: GTSNPN and SVGIG (reference sequence). The DNA for the CDR3 is TGTGCCTGGAGTTTGTCAGGGTCTTTCACCTCTGGAAACACCATATATTTT. Amino acids: CAWSLSGSFTSGNTIYF.

The rearrangement joins TRBV7-9 to TRBJ1-2; a possible D gene is TRBD1 (5 bases). Germline V CDR1 and CDR2: SEHNR, FQNEAQ (reference sequence). Trimming removed 5 bases from V and 5 bases from J, with 18 bases in between. The CDR3 consists of 15 residues. The CDR3 DNA follows: TGTGCCAGCAGCGTAGAGTGGACATTAGATTATGGCTACACCTTC. This sequence encodes CASSVEWTLDYGYTF.

J is TRBJ2-7 and V is TRBV21-1; the table names TRBD1, a call not compared with the DNA. TRBV21-1 corresponds to a pseudogene. The CDR3 loop spans 14 amino acids. The CDR3 DNA reads TGTGCCAGCAGCAAAGGGGCACATCGCCTGGAGCAGTACTTC. Translation: CASSKGAHRLEQYF.

The CDR3 is CASSLGLGTEIDQPQHF. CDR3 nucleotide sequence: TGTGCCAGCAGCTTAGGTTTGGGGACAGAGATTGATCAGCCCCAGCATTTT. The genes are TRBV7-9 and TRBJ1-5; 7 nucleotides align to TRBD1. V gave up 1 base and J gave up 5 bases; unmatched junction bases: 11. From germline, CDR1 is SEHNR and CDR2 FQNEAQ (reference sequence). The CDR3 covers 17 residues.

The chain joins TRBV3-1 (or the pseudogene TRBV3-2) to TRBJ1-4; 7 nucleotides align to TRBD1. The junction had 9 bases not matched to a gene; V was cut back by 4 bases and J by 7 bases. This CDR3 region has 15 residues. Germline V gene lookup returns CDR1 LGHDT and CDR2 YNNKEL (reference sequence). As DNA, the CDR3 is TGTGCCAGCAGCCTACAGGGGTTGCGTTCTGAAAAACTGTTTTTT. It specifies CASSLQGLRSEKLFF.

This clone appeared a single time. The V gene is TRBV6-1, the J gene TRBJ1-1; D remains unclear. This CDR3 comprises 15 residues. CDR1 is MNHNS and CDR2 is SASEGT in the germline V gene. The V gene lost 2 bases and the J gene lost 2 bases, with 12 bases spanning the gap. In DNA form, the CDR3 reads TGTGCCAGCAGTGAATTGTTTCCCGCTAACACTGAAGCTTTCTTT. Translating gives CASSELFPANTEAFF.

The chain links TRBV21-1 to TRBJ2-5; no DNA check was done on the table's D call, TRBD2. TRBV21-1 is reported as a pseudogene. CDR3 length: 17 residues. In DNA, the CDR3 is TGTGCCAGCAGCAAAGTGAGGGAAAGGGTCCTACGGGAGACCCAGTACTTC. Amino acid sequence: CASSKVRERVLRETQYF.

The chain recombines TRBV11-2 with TRBJ2-3; 9 nucleotides align to TRBD2. The CDR3 totals 17 residues. CDR1 is SGHAT and CDR2 is FQNNGV in the germline V gene. V dropped 6 bases and J dropped 0; count of bases not matched to a gene: 10. In DNA, the CDR3 is TGTGCCAGCAGATCCCGAGGGGGACTAGCTAGCACAGATACGCAGTATTTT. Translation: CASRSRGGLASTDTQYF.

In its sample, this clone was seen a few times. The chain employs TRBV2 and TRBJ1-5; D call uncertain. The CDR3 runs to 14 residues. Between the trimmed V and J ends, which lost 3 bases and 4 bases, there was a span of 10 bases. Per germline, CDR1 SNHLY and CDR2 FYNNEI. The CDR3 DNA sequence: TGTGCCAGCAGTGAGGTGATAGAAAATCAGCCCCAGCATTTT. Translated, it gives CASSEVIENQPQHF.

V and J are TRBV24-1 and TRBJ2-3; D may match TRBD1 or TRBD2 (5 bases each). Germline V gene sequence: CDR1 KGHDR, CDR2 SFDVKD. The V and J ends lost 7 bases and 2 bases respectively, with 9 bases between them. The CDR3 has 13 amino acids. The DNA of the CDR3 is TGTGCCACCAGAAGGGGACCCACAGATACGCAGTATTTT. Residues: CATRRGPTDTQYF.

The chain recombines TRBV4-3 with TRBJ2-2, with 11 bases matching TRBD2. Trimming removed 4 bases from V and 1 base from J; junction bases left unmatched: 2. The CDR3 is made up of 16 amino acids. Per the germline V gene, CDR1 is LGHNA and CDR2 is YSLEER. The CDR3 region is CASSRGLAVNTGELFF. In nucleotides, the CDR3 is TGCGCCAGCAGCCGGGGACTAGCGGTGAACACCGGGGAGCTGTTTTTT.

The chain carries TRBV19 and TRBJ1-2, with 7 positions matching TRBD1. The CDR3 covers 15 residues. The germline V gene has CDR1 LNHDA and CDR2 SQIVND (reference sequence). Losses at the gene ends were 8 bases for V and 0 bases for J; bases not matched to a gene: 9. The CDR3 here is CASGEQGSANYGYTF. The CDR3 bases are TGTGCCAGTGGAGAACAGGGGTCAGCTAACTATGGCTACACCTTC.

The rearrangement joins TRBV7-8 to TRBJ1-6, with TRBD1 matching over 9 bases. CDR1 and CDR2 (germline): SGHVS, FQNEAQ. This CDR3 has 14 residues. V lost 5 bases to trimming and J lost 7 bases; unmatched junction nucleotides: 3. CDR3 sequence reads: CASSRQGVNSPLHF. The CDR3 DNA sequence: TGTGCCAGCAGCAGACAGGGGGTGAATTCACCCCTCCACTTT.

The rearrangement joins TRBV2 to TRBJ1-3; D might be TRBD1 (6 bases). The V end lost 6 bases, the J end lost 1 base, and 13 bases lay between the germline ends. CDR1 is SNHLY, CDR2 FYNNEI, per germline. The CDR3 is made up of 15 amino acids. CDR3: CASSPQGLSGNTIYF. The CDR3 bases are TGTGCCAGCAGCCCCCAGGGGTTGTCTGGAAACACCATATATTTT.

This chain joins TRBV10-3 and TRBJ2-7; 9 bases line up with TRBD2. The CDR3 sequence is 16 residues long. Germline CDR1 is ENHRY and CDR2 is SYGVKD. J gave up 1 base and V 0 bases, and 4 bases lay outside the gene matches. The CDR3 region has the DNA TGTGCCATCAGTGAGTCGAGCGGGAGGACTTCCTACGAGCAGTACTTC. Translating gives CAISESSGRTSYEQYF.

This rearrangement joins TRBV19 to TRBJ2-1; a weak D match, TRBD1 (6 bases). Germline CDR1 is LNHDA and CDR2 is SQIVND (reference sequence). This CDR3 region has 16 residues. Trimming shortened V by 3 bases and J by 7 bases, and 19 bases separated the two germline ends. CDR3 loop: CASSMRGTALGNEQFF. The DNA of the CDR3 is TGTGCCAGTAGTATGAGGGGGACCGCCTTGGGAAATGAGCAGTTCTTC.

This CDR3 reads CASSLFSGSSNQPQHF. In DNA, the CDR3 is TGTGCCAGCAGCTTATTTTCTGGGAGTAGCAATCAGCCCCAGCATTTT. The rearrangement joins TRBV7-6 to TRBJ1-5; D not resolved. The length of the CDR3 is 16 residues. Trimming stripped 2 bases from V and 0 bases from J, with 11 bases between. CDR1 and CDR2 (germline): SGHVS, FNYEAQ.

For this clone: Germline and junction disagree at one end, which may indicate a read error. This chain uses TRBV2 with TRBJ1-6; D is unresolved. CDR1 and CDR2 (germline): SNHLY, FYNNEI. CDR3 length: 13 residues. The CDR3: CASSDSFNSPLHF. The CDR3 DNA reads TGTGCCAGCAGTGACTCCTTTAATTCACCCCTCCACTTT.

This chain uses TRBV19 with TRBJ2-4; perhaps TRBD1 as D (5 bases). The CDR3 runs to 14 residues. Germline values: CDR1 LNHDA, CDR2 SQIVND (reference sequence). V lost 6 bases to trimming and J lost 0 bases, with 9 bases between them. The CDR3 sequence: CASSPTAAKNIQYF. CDR3 DNA: TGTGCCAGTAGCCCGACAGCAGCCAAAAACATTCAGTACTTC.

This sequence joins TRBV3-1 (or the pseudogene TRBV3-2) and TRBJ2-1; the match to TRBD2 covers 16 bases. This CDR3 is 16 amino acids long. Germline values: CDR1 LGHDT, CDR2 YNNKEL (reference sequence). V lost 3 bases, J lost 8 bases, and 4 bases stayed unmatched. The CDR3 nucleotides read TGTGCCAGCAGCCAGGGACTAGCGGGAGGGTTGGATGAGCAGTTCTTC. Its translation is CASSQGLAGGLDEQFF.

The chain combines TRBV12-5 with TRBJ2-3, with TRBD2 identical over 7 bases. In germline, CDR1 is LGHNT, CDR2 FRNRAP. This CDR3 has 14 amino acids. V gave up 3 bases and J gave up 0 bases; unmatched junction bases: 0. The CDR3 is CASGFGRSTDTQYF. In nucleotides, the CDR3 is TGTGCTAGTGGTTTCGGGAGGAGCACAGATACGCAGTATTTT.

This chain links TRBV5-5 with TRBJ2-1, with no clear D. CDR1 SGHKS and CDR2 YYEKEE come from the germline V gene (reference sequence). Trimming stripped 0 bases from V and 0 bases from J, with 7 bases between. The CDR3 consists of 15 residues. The CDR3 nucleotides read TGTGCCAGCAGCTTGGAGGGCGGCTCCTACAATGAGCAGTTCTTC. Translation gives CASSLEGGSYNEQFF.

The chain carries TRBV28 and TRBJ1-2; 8 bases map to TRBD1. The CDR3 sequence is 14 residues long. After removal of 7 bases from V and 4 bases from J, the junction contained 8 bases not matched to a gene. Germline V gene sequence: CDR1 MDHEN, CDR2 SYDVKM. The CDR3 DNA reads TGTGCCAGCACCAACCCGACAGGGGTCTATGGCTACACCTTC. Translation gives CASTNPTGVYGYTF.